Listed below are T cell receptor beta chains from one sample, sequenced in a study of human T cells and chemical hapten exposure. TCRdb re-derived calls from the RACE reads in MiXCR, one entry per CDR3 protein. The sample has 110,000 or so distinct CDR3 sequences, less than 35% seen once. The starting material was whole blood, obtained in connection with sensitization to the hapten diphenylcyclopropenone (DPC). The receptors were gathered from a man aged 35 to 55 with alopecia areata. Some clones in this sample may be carry-over from other donors' samples. Each CDR3 is given without its conserved first and last residue. D genes are given only for firm matches.

J gene,D gene,V gene,CDR3 protein
TRBJ2-1,TRBD2,TRBV4-2,ASSQGTSGNNEQF
TRBJ2-1,NA,TRBV7-2,ASSLKPGSNEQF
TRBJ1-5,TRBD1,TRBV10-3,AISESGTGNGQPQH
TRBJ2-3,TRBD1,TRBV11-2,ASSGRTGGASDTQY
TRBJ1-4,NA,TRBV20-1,SARDTRGQKLF
TRBJ2-1,TRBD2,TRBV6-5,ASRKRDYNEQF
TRBJ1-5,NA,TRBV29-1,SYTYSNQPQH
TRBJ2-1,NA,TRBV6-5,ASSYSHEQF
TRBJ2-6,NA,TRBV9,ASSPSAVSGANVLT
TRBJ1-5,NA,TRBV9,ASSVEAGPQH
TRBJ2-3,TRBD2,TRBV7-9,ASSLRSGSGTDTQY
TRBJ2-1,TRBD2,TRBV12-3/TRBV12-4,ASSFSLAGGEQF
TRBJ2-3,TRBD2,TRBV29-1,SAPMGGSSSMATQY
TRBJ1-2,TRBD1,TRBV6-5,ASSYADRDRGFGYT
TRBJ2-6,NA,TRBV6-6,ASSFSGSGANVLT
TRBJ2-3,NA,TRBV7-9,ASRPSTDTQY
TRBJ2-6,NA,TRBV14,ASSQDLMTGANVLT
TRBJ2-2,NA,TRBV7-8,ASSLYRGSETGELF
TRBJ2-3,TRBD2,TRBV7-2,ASSLEGLVAY
TRBJ2-4,NA,TRBV6-5,ASNPGPLIAKNIQY
TRBJ2-4,NA,TRBV18,ASSPLRDIAKNIQY
TRBJ2-7,NA,TRBV12-3/TRBV12-4,ASRGGQQEIYEQY
TRBJ1-2,TRBD1,TRBV7-3,ASSLRGGQDAYGYT
TRBJ2-3,NA,TRBV13,ASSLASGSDTQY
TRBJ2-4,NA,TRBV14,ASSALIEGDIQY
TRBJ2-3,NA,TRBV20-1,SAGRSSTDTQY